This T cell receptor beta chain originates from a study of identical twins. Study-level findings and limits: Models came in too low on out-of-frame TCR alpha sharing in monozygotic twins. The abundant beta clonotypes from cord blood had fewer insertions, and memory repertoires had none of this.

This clonotype was counted a few times. The antigen is not known. Germline V CDR1 and CDR2: MRHNA, SNTAGT. V lost 2 bases, J lost 1 base, and 7 bases lay in between. This CDR3 spans 14 amino acids. TCRdb analysed the 5' RACE reads with MiXCR anew, one entry per CDR3 protein. The table lists about 660,000 distinct CDR3 sequences, 8.5% to 9% of them singletons. The data also belong to a second study, concerning yellow fever vaccine responses in identical twins.

Specimen: PBMCs. The clonotype was recovered from a woman aged 18-30 years in good health. The chain links TRBV6-4 to TRBJ2-3; no clear D. The CDR3, as DNA: TGTGCCAGCAGTGACCGTGAGGGCACAGATACGCAGTATTTT. Residues: CASSDREGTDTQYF.